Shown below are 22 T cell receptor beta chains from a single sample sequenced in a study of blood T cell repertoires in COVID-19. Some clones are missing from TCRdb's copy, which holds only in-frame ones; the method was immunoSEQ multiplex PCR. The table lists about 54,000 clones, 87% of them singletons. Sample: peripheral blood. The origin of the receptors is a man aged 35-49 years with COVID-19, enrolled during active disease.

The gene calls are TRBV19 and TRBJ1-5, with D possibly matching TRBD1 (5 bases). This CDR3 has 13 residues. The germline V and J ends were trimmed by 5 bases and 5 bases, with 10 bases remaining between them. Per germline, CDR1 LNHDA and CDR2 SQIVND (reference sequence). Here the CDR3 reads CASSPTVDQPQHF. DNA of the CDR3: TGTGCCAGTAGTCCGACAGTCGATCAGCCCCAGCATTTT.

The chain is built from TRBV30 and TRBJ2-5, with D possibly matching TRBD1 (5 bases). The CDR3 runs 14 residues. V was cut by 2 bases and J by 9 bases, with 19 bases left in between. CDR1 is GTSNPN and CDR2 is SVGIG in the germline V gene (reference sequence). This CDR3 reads CAWSPGQGLVSQYF. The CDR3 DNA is TGTGCCTGGAGTCCCGGGCAGGGCCTTGTTTCCCAGTACTTC.

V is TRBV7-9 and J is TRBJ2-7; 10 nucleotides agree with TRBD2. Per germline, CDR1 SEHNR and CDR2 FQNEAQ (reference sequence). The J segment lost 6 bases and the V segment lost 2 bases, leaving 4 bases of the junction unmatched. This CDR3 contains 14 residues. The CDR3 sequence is CASSLSSGRSEQYF. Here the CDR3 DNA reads TGTGCCAGCAGCTTATCTAGCGGGAGAAGCGAGCAGTACTTC.

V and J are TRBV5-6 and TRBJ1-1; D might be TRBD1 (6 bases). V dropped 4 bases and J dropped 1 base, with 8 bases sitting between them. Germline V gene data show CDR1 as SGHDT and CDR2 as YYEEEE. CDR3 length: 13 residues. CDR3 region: CASSGTTNTEAFF. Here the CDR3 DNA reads TGTGCCAGCAGCGGGACAACGAACACTGAAGCTTTCTTT.

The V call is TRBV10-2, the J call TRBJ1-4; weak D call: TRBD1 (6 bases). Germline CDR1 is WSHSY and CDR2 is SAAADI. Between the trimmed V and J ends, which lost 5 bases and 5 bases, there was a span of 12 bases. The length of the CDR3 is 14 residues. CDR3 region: CASSPGTINEKLFF. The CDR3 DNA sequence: TGCGCCAGCAGTCCCGGGACAATCAATGAAAAACTGTTTTTT.

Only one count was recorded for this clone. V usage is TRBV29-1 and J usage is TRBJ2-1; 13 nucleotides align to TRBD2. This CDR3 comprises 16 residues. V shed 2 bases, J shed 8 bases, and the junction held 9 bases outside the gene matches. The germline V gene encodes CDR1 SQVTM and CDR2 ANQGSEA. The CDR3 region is CSVESVLAGGIDEQFF. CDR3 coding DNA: TGCAGCGTTGAAAGTGTACTAGCGGGGGGGATCGATGAGCAGTTCTTC.

In DNA form, the CDR3 reads TGCAGCATAGGGACAGCCCAAGAGACCCAGTACTTC. This gives the protein CSIGTAQETQYF. The V gene is TRBV29-1, the J gene TRBJ2-5; 7 bases match TRBD1. The CDR3 length is 12 residues. Unmatched junction bases numbered 4, after V lost 8 bases and J lost 1 base. Germline V CDR1 and CDR2: SQVTM, ANQGSEA.

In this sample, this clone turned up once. The CDR3: CASKELSSYNSPLHF. The CDR3 coding sequence is TGTGCCAGCAAAGAACTAAGCTCCTATAATTCACCCCTCCACTTT. The rearrangement links TRBV27 to TRBJ1-6; the D is unclear. This CDR3 has 15 residues. Looked up from germline, CDR1 is MNHEY and CDR2 is SMNVEV (reference sequence). The V and J ends lost 7 bases and 0 bases respectively, with 10 bases between them.

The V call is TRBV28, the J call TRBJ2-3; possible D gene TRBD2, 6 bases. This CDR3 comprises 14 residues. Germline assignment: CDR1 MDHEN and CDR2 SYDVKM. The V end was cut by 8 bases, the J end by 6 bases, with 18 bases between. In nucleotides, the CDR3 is TGTGCCAGCCGGACCGGGACTCCGCCCGATACGCAGTATTTT. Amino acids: CASRTGTPPDTQYF.

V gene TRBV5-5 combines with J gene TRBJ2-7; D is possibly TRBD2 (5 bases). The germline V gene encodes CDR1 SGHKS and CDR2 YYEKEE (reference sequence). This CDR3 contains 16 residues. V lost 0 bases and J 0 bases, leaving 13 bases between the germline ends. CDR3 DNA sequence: TGTGCCAGCAGCTTGGGAGCATCCGGAGGCTCCTACGAGCAGTACTTC. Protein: CASSLGASGGSYEQYF.

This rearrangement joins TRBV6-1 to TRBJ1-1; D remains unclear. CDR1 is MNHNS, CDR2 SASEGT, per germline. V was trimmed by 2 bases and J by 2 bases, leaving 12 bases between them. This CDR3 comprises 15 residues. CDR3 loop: CASSEFDTPNTEAFF. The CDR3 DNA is TGTGCCAGCAGTGAATTTGACACTCCAAACACTGAAGCTTTCTTT.

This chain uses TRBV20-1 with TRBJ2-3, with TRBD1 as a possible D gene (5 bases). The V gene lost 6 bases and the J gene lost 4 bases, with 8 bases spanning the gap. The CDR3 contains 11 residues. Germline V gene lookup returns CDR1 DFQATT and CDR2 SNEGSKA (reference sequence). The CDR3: CSAQGADTQYF. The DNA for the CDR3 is TGCAGTGCCCAGGGCGCAGATACGCAGTATTTT.

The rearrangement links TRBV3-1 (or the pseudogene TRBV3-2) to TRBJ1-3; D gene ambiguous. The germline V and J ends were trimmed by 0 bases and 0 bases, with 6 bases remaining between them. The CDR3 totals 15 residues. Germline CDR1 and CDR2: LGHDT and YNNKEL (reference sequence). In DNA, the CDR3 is TGTGCCAGCAGCCAAGAGACTCTCTCTGGAAACACCATATATTTT. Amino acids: CASSQETLSGNTIYF.

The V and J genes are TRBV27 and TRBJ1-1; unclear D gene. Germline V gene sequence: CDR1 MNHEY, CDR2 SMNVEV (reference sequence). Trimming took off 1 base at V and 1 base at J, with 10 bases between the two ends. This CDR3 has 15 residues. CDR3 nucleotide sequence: TGTGCCAGCAGTTTATTAGCGGGAGCGAACACTGAAGCTTTCTTT. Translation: CASSLLAGANTEAFF.

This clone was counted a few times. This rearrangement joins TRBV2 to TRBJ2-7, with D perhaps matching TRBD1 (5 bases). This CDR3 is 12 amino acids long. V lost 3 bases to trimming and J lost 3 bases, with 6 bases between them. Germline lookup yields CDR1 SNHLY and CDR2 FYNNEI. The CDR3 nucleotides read TGTGCCAGCAGTGAGCAGGGCTACGAGCAGTACTTC. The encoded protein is CASSEQGYEQYF.

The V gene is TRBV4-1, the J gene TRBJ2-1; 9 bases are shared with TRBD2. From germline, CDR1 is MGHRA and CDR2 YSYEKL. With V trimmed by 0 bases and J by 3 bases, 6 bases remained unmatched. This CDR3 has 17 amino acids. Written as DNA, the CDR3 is TGCGCCAGCAGCCAAGAAGGGCGGGGGGGTTTCTACAATGAGCAGTTCTTC. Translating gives CASSQEGRGGFYNEQFF.

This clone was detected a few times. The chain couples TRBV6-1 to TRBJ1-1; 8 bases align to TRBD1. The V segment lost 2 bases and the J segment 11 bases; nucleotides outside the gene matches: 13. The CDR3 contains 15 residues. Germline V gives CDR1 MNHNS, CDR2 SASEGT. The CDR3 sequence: CASSESGRGPSGAFF. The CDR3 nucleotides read TGTGCCAGCAGTGAATCGGGCAGGGGGCCATCGGGGGCTTTCTTT.

CDR3 sequence reads: CASSRTGGDYNEQFF. The CDR3 nucleotides read TGTGCCAGCAGCAGGACAGGGGGCGACTACAATGAGCAGTTCTTC. The chain recombines TRBV6-5 with TRBJ2-1; 11 bases agree with TRBD1. Per germline, CDR1 MNHEY and CDR2 SVGAGI. V shed 6 bases, J shed 3 bases, and the junction held 4 bases outside the gene matches. There are 15 residues in the CDR3.

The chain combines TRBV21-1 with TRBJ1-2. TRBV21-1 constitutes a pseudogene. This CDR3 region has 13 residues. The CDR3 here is CASIIRELYGYTF. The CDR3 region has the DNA TGTGCCAGCATCATCCGGGAGCTCTATGGCTACACCTTC.

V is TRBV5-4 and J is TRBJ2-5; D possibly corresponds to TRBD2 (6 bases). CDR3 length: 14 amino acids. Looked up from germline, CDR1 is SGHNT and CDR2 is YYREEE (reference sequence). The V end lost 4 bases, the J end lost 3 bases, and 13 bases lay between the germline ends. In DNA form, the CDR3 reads TGTGCCAGCAGCCCCCGGGACTTAGAAGAGACCCAGTACTTC. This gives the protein CASSPRDLEETQYF. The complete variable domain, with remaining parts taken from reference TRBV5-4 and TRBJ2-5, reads ETGVTQSPTHLIKTRGQQVTLRCSSQSGHNTVSWYQQALGQGPQFIFQYYREEENGRGNFPPRFSGLQFPNYSSELNVNALELDDSALYLCASSPRDLEETQYFGPGTRLLVL.

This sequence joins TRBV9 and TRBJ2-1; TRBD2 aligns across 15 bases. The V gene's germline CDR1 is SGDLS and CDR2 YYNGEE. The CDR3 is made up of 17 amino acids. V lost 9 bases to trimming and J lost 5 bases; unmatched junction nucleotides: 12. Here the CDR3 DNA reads TGTGCCAACTGGACTAGCGGGGGGGCCGGGACCGACAATGAGCAGTTCTTC. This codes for CANWTSGGAGTDNEQFF. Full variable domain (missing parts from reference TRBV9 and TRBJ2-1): DSGVTQTPKHLITATGQRVTLRCSPRSGDLSVYWYQQSLDQGLQFLIQYYNGEERAKGNILERFSAQQFPDLHSELNLSSLELGDSALYFCANWTSGGAGTDNEQFFGPGTRLTVL.

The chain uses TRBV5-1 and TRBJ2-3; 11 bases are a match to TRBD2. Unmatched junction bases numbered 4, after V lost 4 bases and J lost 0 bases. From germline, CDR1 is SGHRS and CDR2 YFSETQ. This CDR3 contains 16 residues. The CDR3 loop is CASSPGTSGSTDTQYF. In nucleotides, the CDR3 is TGCGCCAGCAGCCCGGGGACTAGCGGAAGCACAGATACGCAGTATTTT.